Listed below are T cell receptor beta chains from one sample, sequenced in a study of blood T cells in healthy people across ages. A single record per CDR3 protein comes from TCRdb applying MiXCR to the 5' RACE reads. The sample yields 1,800,000 or so distinct CDR3 sequences, about two fifths seen once. Input material: blood. These receptors came from a human donor in good health. Each CDR3 is given with its conserved first and last residue. The D gene is left open where the match is weak. A clone size is listed for some rows: how often the clone was seen (once, few, many), or a class if it is expanded.

v_call	clone_size	cdr3_length	d_call	j_call	cdr3_nt	cdr3_aa
TRBV2	NA	13	NA	TRBJ2-5	TGTGCCAGCCTCGTCAGGGGGGTTGAGACCCAGTACTTC	CASLVRGVETQYF
TRBV6-2/TRBV6-3	few	16	TRBD1	TRBJ2-1	TGTGCCAGCAGTTACCCAGAGGACAGGCTCAACAATGAGCAGTTCTTC	CASSYPEDRLNNEQFF
TRBV7-9	few	16	TRBD2	TRBJ2-5	TGTGCCAGCAGTCCTATGGGGGGGGGTGTCCAAGAGACCCAGTACTTC	CASSPMGGGVQETQYF
TRBV11-2	NA	16	TRBD1	TRBJ2-2	TGTGCCAGCAGCTTAACAGGGGGCGAGGAGACCGGGGAGCTGTTTTTT	CASSLTGGEETGELFF
TRBV29-1	many	13	NA	TRBJ2-3	TGCAGCGTTGGCCGGGGCAGCACAGATACGCAGTATTTT	CSVGRGSTDTQYF
TRBV9	NA	14	NA	TRBJ1-1	TGTGCCAGCAGCGTCGGGACGATGAACACTGAAGCTTTCTTT	CASSVGTMNTEAFF
TRBV7-9	few	12	NA	TRBJ2-7	TGTGCCAGCAGCCCCGTGGTGTACGAGCAGTACTTC	CASSPVVYEQYF
TRBV7-2	NA	13	NA	TRBJ2-5	TGTGCCAGCAGTGCAAACTACCAAGAGACCCAGTACTTC	CASSANYQETQYF
TRBV7-2	NA	17	TRBD1	TRBJ2-3	TGTGCCAGCAGCTCCCCCTGGGGACAGTTTAGCACAGATACGCAGTATTTT	CASSSPWGQFSTDTQYF
TRBV5-1	NA	17	NA	TRBJ2-3	TGCGCCAGCAGCCCTCGGTTAGTCGGAAGATTCACAGATACGCAGTATTTT	CASSPRLVGRFTDTQYF
TRBV10-3	NA	16	NA	TRBJ2-1	TGTGCCATCAGCTCCACCGACCGATCCAGCTACAATGAGCAGTTCTTC	CAISSTDRSSYNEQFF
TRBV9	few	14	NA	TRBJ1-1	TGTGCCAGCAGCGTTACAGGTGATGGCACTGAAGCTTTCTTT	CASSVTGDGTEAFF
TRBV10-2	few	14	NA	TRBJ2-4	TGCGCCAGCAGTGAAGGGGGGGCGGGAAACATTCAGTACTTC	CASSEGGAGNIQYF
TRBV7-2	NA	15	TRBD1	TRBJ1-5	TGTGCCAGCAGCTTTGAAGGACAGGAAGGTCAGCCCCAGCATTTT	CASSFEGQEGQPQHF
TRBV20-1	NA	12	NA	TRBJ1-5	TGCAGTGCTAGCAGGCTAGGGCAGCCCCAGCATTTT	CSASRLGQPQHF
TRBV19	NA	14	NA	TRBJ1-2	TGTGCCAGTAGTATAGCCCCGGACAGCTATGGCTACACCTTC	CASSIAPDSYGYTF
TRBV7-9	few	15	TRBD1	TRBJ2-7	TGTGCCAGCAGCCGGGACAGGAATTCTCTCTACGAGCAGTACTTC	CASSRDRNSLYEQYF
TRBV20-1	NA	14	NA	TRBJ2-7	TGCAGTGCAACGTGGGCAGTGAATACCTACGAGCAGTACTTC	CSATWAVNTYEQYF
TRBV28	NA	14	NA	TRBJ1-5	TGTGCCAGCAGTGTTAAGGGCGTAGGTCAGCCCCAGCATTTT	CASSVKGVGQPQHF
TRBV11-2	once	15	NA	TRBJ1-1	TGTGCCAGTAGCTTAGCTAACTATCCAGGAGTAGGAGCTTTCTTT	CASSLANYPGVGAFF
TRBV4-1	NA	14	NA	TRBJ2-5	TGCGCCAGCAGCCAAGTTTTTGACTATCGGGAGCAGTACTTC	CASSQVFDYREQYF
TRBV10-3	NA	15	NA	TRBJ1-1	TGTGCCATCAGTGAGTCGAGGGGGACCAACACTGAAGCTTTCTTT	CAISESRGTNTEAFF
TRBV7-2	few	16	NA	TRBJ2-5	TGTGCCAGCAGCTTAGGGATTAGCGGTACCCAAGAGACCCAGTACTTC	CASSLGISGTQETQYF
TRBV11-2	NA	15	TRBD1	TRBJ1-4	TGTGCCAGCAGCTTAGAAGGGGGCTGGTATGAAAAACTGTTTTTT	CASSLEGGWYEKLFF
TRBV29-1	NA	13	NA	TRBJ2-7	TGCAGCGTCCGAACCCGGACGGGCTACGAGCAGTACTTC	CSVRTRTGYEQYF
TRBV19	NA	16	TRBD2	TRBJ2-7	TGTGCCAGTAGTATTTTCGGCGGGGGGGAAACCTACGAGCAGTACTTC	CASSIFGGGETYEQYF
TRBV12-3/TRBV12-4	few	17	NA	TRBJ2-1	TGTGCCAGCAGTACCTCTAGCGAGGGGGGGCCTTACAATGAGCAGTTCTTC	CASSTSSEGGPYNEQFF
TRBV7-8	NA	15	NA	TRBJ1-1	TGTGCCAGCAGCTCCACTAAATCCATGAACACTGAAGCTTTCTTT	CASSSTKSMNTEAFF
TRBV9	NA	15	NA	TRBJ2-7	TGTGCCAGCAGCGTAGCGGGCGGGGAGTCCTACGAGCAGTACTTC	CASSVAGGESYEQYF
TRBV6-1	NA	16	TRBD2	TRBJ2-1	TGTGCCAGCAGTGGACTAGCGGGGGGGCCGGGATATGAGCAGTTCTTC	CASSGLAGGPGYEQFF
TRBV5-1	few	15	NA	TRBJ2-3	TGCGCCAGCAGCCCTGACATCGGTAGCACAGATACGCAGTATTTT	CASSPDIGSTDTQYF